The source of this T cell receptor beta chain is a study of T cells in Graves' hyperthyroidism and ophthalmopathy (dated by TCRdb to about 2019). Background on the whole study: Peripheral blood was collected at initial diagnosis, before any treatment. TCR V-J signatures able to tell the groups apart were searched for in a discovery cohort of approximately 95 patients, of whom under 45 had Graves' ophthalmopathy and around 56 had stable Graves' hyperthyroidism. Prospective prediction of ophthalmopathy was tested in an independent validation cohort consisting of roughly 20 hyperthyroidism patients and 15 to 17 patients who later progressed to ophthalmopathy. The 100 or so discovery patients were divided at random into training and test sets in a 7:3 ratio. Thyroid tissue and blood T-cell repertoires from about six Graves' hyperthyroidism patients were also compared in the study. After blood sampling, hyperthyroidism patients were treated with methimazole at a starting dose of 30 mg daily, and ophthalmopathy patients were treated with high-dose intravenous methylprednisolone. According to the paper, TCR Vbeta CDR3 sequencing was carried out on about 140 peripheral blood samples, which came from about 45 ophthalmopathy, approximately 72 hyperthyroidism and about 17 progressor patients. The paper as a whole reports these results and caveats: A 13 V-J signature model separated ophthalmopathy from stable hyperthyroidism, with approximately 86% sensitivity and around 84% specificity in cross-validation and 80%/75% in testing. Blood samples also contained most of the expanded thyroid clonotypes (frequency above 0.001), which suggests that blood repertoires may reflect thyroid immune responses. In validation, the model predicted progression to ophthalmopathy with around 71% sensitivity and over 72% specificity, a median of around 6.6 months before onset. Sample size was not statistically predetermined, and investigators were not blinded to group allocation.

A patient counted as having stable Graves' hyperthyroidism if no progression to ophthalmopathy occurred over 18 months of follow-up. Hyperthyroidism patients were newly diagnosed, with disease duration under 2 months, and aged 18 to 65 years. Exclusion was applied to patients with uncontrolled infections, other autoimmune diseases, pregnancy or lactation. Diagnoses relied on clinical symptoms, serum thyroxine and TRAb, thyroid ultrasound and orbital computed tomography. PBMCs were isolated from about 10 ml of fresh peripheral blood by Ficoll-Paque density gradient centrifugation. Total RNA was extracted with Trizol reagent, and quality was checked on an Agilent 2100 Bioanalyzer. The TCR beta CDR3 regions were amplified from the RNA transcripts. The TCR CDR3 was subjected to a first round of RT-PCR using the HTBI primer set and the Qiagen OneStep RT-PCR kit. A second multiplex PCR round built the libraries, followed by size selection and purification. The libraries were sequenced on an Illumina HiSeq2000 using paired-end 100 bp reads. The original methods were these. SOAPnuke was used to process the raw data, with reads discarded if the reads contained adapters or uncalled bases, had a mean Phred below 15, or lacked an exact constant-primer or identifier match. High-quality paired reads were merged using COPE v1.2.5, and each unique nucleotide sequence was defined as a clonotype. MiTCR v1.1 was used to align clonotypes to the IMGT TRBV, TRBD and TRBJ reference segments. The analysis was restricted to V-J combinations with a frequency above 0.0001, which together covered over 99% of the repertoires. A TCS score was defined as the ratio of F50 (clonal expansion) to E x V (chaos), with BLOSUM62-based TCRdist applied between CDR3 peptides within each V-J. Welch's t-statistics and random forest reduced 450 to 600 V-J features to 10 to 15, which were used in a naive Bayes classifier (R e1071). TCRdb cleaned the public reads at Q25 with fastp, built clones with MiXCR and kept in-frame beta chains. A single entry per CDR3 protein holds the most common genes and DNA from its merged rows. TCRdb assigned the V and J calls; the authors' analysis was not used. This sample has roughly 570,000 distinct CDR3 sequences in its table, and less than 20% of those were observed once. The ten biggest clones cover roughly 6.6% of the sample.

The junction shows trimming of 1 base on V and 5 bases on J, plus 12 bases between the germline ends. The germline V gene (reference sequence) specifies LGHDT as CDR1 and YNNKEL as CDR2. From its cysteine to its phenylalanine, the CDR3 spans 15 amino acids. Only the CDR3 DNA stays, 45 bases, in frame from base 1. This clonotype showed up many times. The antigen it recognizes is unknown. Nothing much larger sits one base from this clone, and base qualities are not available. The receptor was derived from a woman aged 25 to 39 with Graves' hyperthyroidism. The chain was built from TRBV3-1 and TRBJ2-1; confidence is insufficient to name the D gene. Material: blood. For the CDR3, the sequence is CASSQGPGPDNEQFF. The DNA sequence is TGTGCCAGCAGCCAAGGTCCGGGCCCGGACAATGAGCAGTTCTTC.